One and the same sample provided the 18 T cell receptor beta chains below, sequenced in a study of stem cell transplantation in POMP-related autoinflammatory disease. Repertoires were generated with immunoSEQ multiplex PCR, while TCRdb's copy carries only in-frame clones and drops some. Among some 68,000 clones listed, approximately 91% were seen once. The starting material was CD4+ T cells from PBMCs, obtained after stem cell transplantation. Receptors were obtained from a human patient with POMP-related autoinflammation and immune dysregulation (PRAID). The graft donor may be the source of some T cells.

The rearrangement joins TRBV30 to TRBJ2-3; 14 bases are shared with TRBD2. The CDR3 runs 16 residues. Germline V gene data show CDR1 as GTSNPN and CDR2 as SVGIG (reference sequence). J gave up 5 bases and V 1 base, and 5 bases lay outside the gene matches. The DNA for the CDR3 is TGTGCCTGGAGTGACGGGACTAGCGGGAGTTTAGATACGCAGTATTTT. The encoded protein is CAWSDGTSGSLDTQYF.

The CDR3 DNA sequence: TGTGCCAGTAGTCTCCAGGGGGAAAAACTGTTTTTT. The encoded protein is CASSLQGEKLFF. The J gene is TRBJ1-4, the V gene TRBV19; D possibly corresponds to TRBD1 (6 bases). V was shortened by 5 bases and J by 8 bases, with 9 bases between the two germline ends. CDR3 length: 12 amino acids. Looked up from germline, CDR1 is LNHDA and CDR2 is SQIVND (reference sequence).

For this clone: Relative to the germline gene, one junction end is altered; a read error may explain this. The CDR3 nucleotides read TGTGCCAGCAGACAAGGTATCGGCAGCAAAGAAAAACTGTTTTTT. Its protein product is CASRQGIGSKEKLFF. The chain couples TRBV3-1 (or the pseudogene TRBV3-2) to TRBJ1-4; no definite D call. This CDR3 contains 15 residues. Germline assignment: CDR1 LGHDT and CDR2 YNNKEL (reference sequence).

The chain joins TRBV19 to TRBJ2-1; 9 positions agree with TRBD2. J lost 9 bases, V lost 3 bases, and 9 bases had no gene match. Germline V lookup: CDR1 LNHDA, CDR2 SQIVND (reference sequence). The CDR3 is 15 residues long. CDR3 DNA: TGTGCCAGTAGTATCCTCGGACTAGCGAGGAGTGAGCAGTTCTTC. Protein sequence: CASSILGLARSEQFF.

The chain links TRBV6-5 to TRBJ1-2, with D perhaps TRBD1 (6 bases). Germline V gene data show CDR1 as MNHEY and CDR2 as SVGAGI. Trimming removed 5 bases at V and 4 bases at J, with 11 bases between. CDR3 length: 13 amino acids. The CDR3 sequence is CASSPGESYGYTF. The CDR3 DNA follows: TGTGCCAGCAGTCCAGGGGAATCCTATGGCTACACCTTC.

The genes are TRBV5-1 and TRBJ1-1, with a weak D call TRBD1 (5 bases). Per the germline V gene, CDR1 is SGHRS and CDR2 is YFSETQ. Deletions cut 6 bases from V and 0 bases from J, with 12 bases between. This CDR3 has 14 amino acids. The CDR3 sequence: CASTTGTMNTEAFF. The CDR3 DNA reads as TGCGCCAGCACGACCGGGACGATGAACACTGAAGCTTTCTTT. Variable domain in full (rest from reference TRBV5-1 and TRBJ1-1): KAGVTQTPRYLIKTRGQQVTLSCSPISGHRSVSWYQQTPGQGLQFLFEYFSETQRNKGNFPGRFSGRQFSNSRSEMNVSTLELGDSALYLCASTTGTMNTEAFFGQGTRLTVV.

This chain links TRBV13 with TRBJ1-1; no firm D call. CDR1 and CDR2 (germline): PRHDT, FYEKMQ (reference sequence). The CDR3 has 12 amino acids. Trimming removed 5 bases from V and 11 bases from J, with 15 bases in between. The CDR3 here is CASSPRTKGAFF. CDR3 nucleotides: TGTGCCAGCAGCCCCCGGACCAAAGGGGCTTTCTTT.

The rearrangement uses TRBV18 and TRBJ1-5; D is unresolved. The CDR3 extends over 14 amino acids. With 3 bases removed from V and 5 bases from J, the gap between germline ends came to 11 bases. The germline V gene encodes CDR1 KGHSH and CDR2 LQKENI. The CDR3, as DNA: TGTGCCAGCTCACCGGCTTTTTCGGATCAGCCCCAGCATTTT. This translates into CASSPAFSDQPQHF.

V gene TRBV29-1 combines with J gene TRBJ2-5; weak D call: TRBD1 (5 bases). V lost 6 bases, J lost 4 bases, and 12 bases lay in between. Looked up from germline, CDR1 is SQVTM and CDR2 is ANQGSEA. The CDR3 runs 12 residues. The CDR3 protein is CSVDSALETQYF. The CDR3 DNA reads as TGCAGCGTCGACAGCGCCCTAGAGACCCAGTACTTC.

The genes are TRBV29-1 and TRBJ2-5; 15 bases line up with TRBD2. The J segment lost 3 bases and the V segment lost 4 bases, leaving 3 bases of the junction unmatched. CDR1 is SQVTM and CDR2 is ANQGSEA in the germline V gene. The CDR3 consists of 15 residues. The CDR3 DNA follows: TGCAGCGTTGCCGGGACTAGCGGGGGGAAAGAGACCCAGTACTTC. Protein: CSVAGTSGGKETQYF.

The V gene is TRBV4-1, the J gene TRBJ2-2; 10 bases fit TRBD2. J was trimmed by 0 bases and V by 4 bases; bases with no gene match: 11. Germline assignment: CDR1 MGHRA and CDR2 YSYEKL. The CDR3 covers 19 residues. The CDR3 DNA follows: TGCGCCAGCAGCCTCAGTCTAGCGGGGGCGCCTTCGAACACCGGGGAGCTGTTTTTT. Amino acid sequence: CASSLSLAGAPSNTGELFF.

This clone was found once. The chain uses TRBV18 and TRBJ1-1; D unresolved. Germline CDR1 KGHSH, CDR2 LQKENI. Trimming pared 7 bases from V and 0 bases from J, leaving 9 bases between. This CDR3 is 13 amino acids long. CDR3 sequence reads: CASLQGMNTEAFF. The CDR3 DNA follows: TGTGCCAGCTTACAAGGGATGAACACTGAAGCTTTCTTT.

The V call is TRBV19, the J call TRBJ2-2; 9 bases map to TRBD1. The junction had 6 bases not matched to a gene; V was cut back by 3 bases and J by 4 bases. Germline values: CDR1 LNHDA, CDR2 SQIVND (reference sequence). The CDR3 spans 16 residues. In DNA, the CDR3 is TGTGCCAGTAGTATTACCGGGACAGGGATCACCGGGGAGCTGTTTTTT. Translation gives CASSITGTGITGELFF.

This chain links TRBV6-2 or TRBV6-3 with TRBJ2-2; D call uncertain. Trimming left V 2 bases short and J 7 bases short, with 5 bases between. The CDR3 spans 12 residues. CDR1 is MNHEY, CDR2 SVGEGT, per germline. The CDR3 is CASSYGVGELFF. For the CDR3, the DNA is TGTGCCAGCAGTTACGGGGTCGGGGAGCTGTTTTTT.

The chain is built from TRBV5-8 and TRBJ1-4; the match to TRBD1 covers 8 bases. Germline V CDR1 and CDR2: SGHTS, YDEGEE. The CDR3 runs to 15 residues. The trim removed 4 bases at V and 8 bases at J, leaving 10 bases unmatched. The CDR3 DNA follows: TGTGCCAGCAGCCCCACAGGGGGGACTCGGGAAAAACTGTTTTTT. It yields the protein CASSPTGGTREKLFF.

The chain joins TRBV5-1 to TRBJ1-4; possibly TRBD1 for D (5 bases). Between the trimmed V and J ends, which lost 4 bases and 8 bases, there was a span of 18 bases. The CDR3 covers 15 residues. CDR1 is SGHRS and CDR2 is YFSETQ in the germline V gene. In nucleotides, the CDR3 is TGCGCCAGCAGCGCTTGGTTAGGGGCGCGGGAAAAACTGTTTTTT. Its protein product is CASSAWLGAREKLFF.

The V and J genes are TRBV14 and TRBJ1-2; a possible D gene is TRBD1 (6 bases). Trimming pared 1 base from V and 8 bases from J, leaving 8 bases between. CDR1 and CDR2 from the germline V gene are SGHDN and FVKESK. This CDR3 has 12 amino acids. The CDR3 protein is CASSQVGGGYTF. The DNA for the CDR3 is TGTGCCAGCAGCCAAGTGGGGGGCGGCTACACCTTC.

V usage is TRBV11-3 and J usage is TRBJ2-1, with D perhaps matching TRBD2 (6 bases). Germline CDR1 and CDR2: SGHNT and YENEEA. Trimming left V 6 bases short and J 3 bases short, with 9 bases between. The CDR3 extends over 13 amino acids. The CDR3 loop reads CASSSGLYNEQFF. CDR3 coding DNA: TGTGCCAGCAGTTCGGGACTCTACAATGAGCAGTTCTTC.